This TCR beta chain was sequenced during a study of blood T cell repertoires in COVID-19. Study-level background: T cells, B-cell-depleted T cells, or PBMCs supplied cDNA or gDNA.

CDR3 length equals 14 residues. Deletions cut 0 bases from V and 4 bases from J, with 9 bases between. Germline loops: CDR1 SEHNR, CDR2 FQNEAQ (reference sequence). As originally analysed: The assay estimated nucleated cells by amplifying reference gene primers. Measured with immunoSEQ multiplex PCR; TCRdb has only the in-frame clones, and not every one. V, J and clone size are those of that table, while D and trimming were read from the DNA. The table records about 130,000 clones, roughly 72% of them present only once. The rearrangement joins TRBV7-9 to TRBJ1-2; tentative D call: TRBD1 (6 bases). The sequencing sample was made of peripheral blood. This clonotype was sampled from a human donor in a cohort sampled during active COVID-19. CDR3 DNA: TGTGCCAGCAGCTTAGCAGGGGGTTCCTATGGCTACACCTTC. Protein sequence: CASSLAGGSYGYTF.